The 25 T cell receptor beta chains presented below share a single source sample, sequenced in a study of T-cell reconstitution after alpha-beta-depleted transplantation in children. The TCRbeta library incorporated unique molecular identifiers. TCRdb passed the PCR reads through MiXCR, listing each CDR3 protein once. This sample has about 980,000 distinct CDR3 sequences, with roughly 29% found just once. The sequencing here drew on PBMCs, mostly from graft donor cells, taken 360 days after TCRalphabeta/CD19-depleted stem cell transplant. The source of these receptors is a boy in the first two years of life who had a stem cell transplant for SCID, so the T cells may come from the graft donor.

There are a few counts of this clonotype. This chain uses TRBV21-1 with TRBJ2-3; the DNA was not compared with TRBD2, the D call given in the table. TRBV21-1 is a pseudogene locus. The CDR3 length is 15 residues. The CDR3 reads CASSEGPSGTDTQYF. CDR3 nucleotides: TGTGCCAGCAGCGAGGGCCCCTCTGGCACAGATACGCAGTATTTT.

The chain combines TRBV29-1 with TRBJ2-3; 7 bases fit TRBD1. The CDR3 extends over 15 amino acids. Germline V CDR1 and CDR2: SQVTM, ANQGSEA. With 0 bases clipped from V and 6 bases from J, the junction kept 9 bases outside the gene matches. In nucleotides, the CDR3 is TGCAGCGTTGAAGACCCGGGACAGTCCCTGGATACGCAGTATTTT. The encoded protein is CSVEDPGQSLDTQYF.

This clonotype came up a few times. The chain employs TRBV12-3 or TRBV12-4 and TRBJ2-1; TRBD1 might be the D (6 bases). The V end was cut by 5 bases, the J end by 2 bases, with 13 bases between. The CDR3 runs to 15 residues. CDR3 nucleotides: TGTGCCAGCAGTCCAGTAGGGGGAGCCTACAATGAGCAGTTCTTC. This codes for CASSPVGGAYNEQFF.

The rearrangement joins TRBV20-1 to TRBJ1-2, with a weak D call TRBD1 (5 bases). The CDR3 is 13 residues long. V lost 4 bases and J lost 9, with 18 bases in between. The germline gives CDR1 DFQATT, CDR2 SNEGSKA (reference sequence). The DNA of the CDR3 is TGCAGTGCTACCCTAGGGGCGTTGGAGAGCTACACCTTC. This gives the protein CSATLGALESYTF.

This clonotype was seen only a few times. The V gene is TRBV7-3, the J gene TRBJ2-1, with 13 bases fitting TRBD2. CDR3 size: 17 residues. CDR1 SGHTA and CDR2 FQGTGA come from the germline V gene. The V and J ends lost 9 bases and 0 bases, in that order; junction bases with no gene match: 8. The CDR3 nucleotides are TGTGCCAGTTCCGGGACTAGCGGGACCAGCTCCTACAATGAGCAGTTCTTC. It is translated as CASSGTSGTSSYNEQFF.

This chain joins TRBV5-5 and TRBJ2-5; D is perhaps TRBD1 (6 bases). Germline CDR1 and CDR2: SGHKS and YYEKEE (reference sequence). This CDR3 contains 16 residues. Trimming removed 1 base at V and 5 bases at J, with 18 bases between. As DNA, the CDR3 is TGTGCCAGCAGCTTGTTCCCGTCGCAGAGGGGGGAGACCCAGTACTTC. Residues: CASSLFPSQRGETQYF. Full variable domain (rest looked up from reference TRBV5-5 and TRBJ2-5): DAGVTQSPTHLIKTRGQQVTLRCSPISGHKSVSWYQQVLGQGPQFIFQYYEKEERGRGNFPDRFSARQFPNYSSELNVNALLLGDSALYLCASSLFPSQRGETQYFGPGTRLLVL.

The rearrangement links TRBV5-1 to TRBJ1-5, with a possible D match to TRBD1 (6 bases). CDR1 SGHRS and CDR2 YFSETQ come from the germline V gene. CDR3 length: 16 amino acids. V lost 4 bases and J lost 0, with 14 bases in between. The CDR3 loop is CASSLGGLLSNQPQHF. For the CDR3, the DNA is TGCGCCAGCAGCCTAGGGGGACTCCTTAGCAATCAGCCCCAGCATTTT.

The chain has TRBV12-3 or TRBV12-4 and TRBJ2-7; D could derive from TRBD1 or TRBD2 (7 bases each). The CDR3 is 17 residues long. V dropped 6 bases and J dropped 0 bases, with 21 bases sitting between them. The CDR3 reads CASRRGPGGGTSYEQYF. As DNA, the CDR3 is TGTGCCAGCAGACGGGGCCCAGGGGGGGGCACCTCCTACGAGCAGTACTTC.

The rearrangement links TRBV20-1 to TRBJ2-1; 8 nucleotides align to TRBD1. The CDR3 extends over 13 amino acids. CDR1 and CDR2 from the germline V gene are DFQATT and SNEGSKA (reference sequence). V shed 2 bases, J shed 6 bases, and the junction held 3 bases outside the gene matches. CDR3 sequence: CSARQGAFNEQFF. The CDR3 DNA reads as TGCAGTGCTAGACAGGGGGCCTTCAATGAGCAGTTCTTC.

In its sample, this clonotype was seen a few times. This rearrangement joins TRBV9 to TRBJ2-5, with D hard to call. Germline lookup yields CDR1 SGDLS and CDR2 YYNGEE. The CDR3 has 13 amino acids. Trimming removed 4 bases from V and 2 bases from J, with 9 bases in between. For the CDR3, the DNA is TGTGCCAGCAGCCCCATTCCGCAAGAGACCCAGTACTTC. Its protein is CASSPIPQETQYF.

This clonotype was seen a handful of times. The CDR3 DNA reads TGCAGCGTTGTAGTACCGGGACAGGGGGAAGACAATGAGCAGTTCTTC. As protein: CSVVVPGQGEDNEQFF. This chain links TRBV29-1 with TRBJ2-1; 11 bases are a match to TRBD1. The CDR3 sequence is 16 residues long. The V gene's germline CDR1 is SQVTM and CDR2 ANQGSEA. V was clipped by 4 bases and J by 5 bases; unmatched bases: 10.

This clonotype was seen only a few times. The J gene is TRBJ2-1, the V gene TRBV5-5; D gene unclear. The CDR3 totals 15 residues. The V end was cut by 2 bases, the J end by 0 bases, with 9 bases between. Germline V CDR1 and CDR2: SGHKS, YYEKEE (reference sequence). The CDR3 DNA sequence: TGTGCCAGCAGCTTTGACCCGAGCTCCTACAATGAGCAGTTCTTC. Protein: CASSFDPSSYNEQFF.

The table lists this clonotype with a few counts. CDR3: CASSLLGLPEDEQYF. In nucleotides, the CDR3 is TGTGCCAGCAGCTTATTAGGGTTACCGGAGGACGAGCAGTACTTC. This sequence joins TRBV7-2 and TRBJ2-7; D might be TRBD2 (5 bases). Germline V gene sequence: CDR1 SGHTA, CDR2 FQGNSA. V gave up 2 bases and J gave up 5 bases, with 16 bases separating them. CDR3 length equals 15 residues.

This clonotype was found many times. This chain links TRBV3-1 with TRBJ2-5; D possibly corresponds to TRBD2 (6 bases). CDR1 is LGHDT, CDR2 YNNKEL, per germline (reference sequence). Trimming took 3 bases from V and 2 from J, leaving 13 bases between them. The CDR3 is 15 residues long. As DNA, the CDR3 is TGTGCCAGCAGCCAGGACGGGACTGATCAAGAGACCCAGTACTTC. This codes for CASSQDGTDQETQYF.

The chain joins TRBV12-3 or TRBV12-4 to TRBJ1-5; D unresolved. The V end was cut by 6 bases, the J end by 7 bases, with 13 bases between. CDR3 length: 13 amino acids. DNA for the CDR3: TGTGCCAGCAGCCCGATTTCGTGGCAGCCCCAGCATTTT. Translation gives CASSPISWQPQHF.

This clonotype has only a few counts. The rearrangement links TRBV7-2 to TRBJ2-1; 7 nucleotides agree with TRBD2. There are 15 residues in the CDR3. Germline CDR1 reads SGHTA; CDR2 reads FQGNSA. With 3 bases clipped from V and 6 bases from J, the junction kept 8 bases outside the gene matches. Written as DNA, the CDR3 is TGTGCCAGCAGCTTCATGGCAGGGAGGGTCAATGAGCAGTTCTTC. As protein: CASSFMAGRVNEQFF.

V gene TRBV20-1 combines with J gene TRBJ2-2, with no clear D. Germline-derived CDR1 and CDR2 are DFQATT and SNEGSKA (reference sequence). The CDR3 is 13 amino acids. V lost 3 bases to trimming and J lost 1 base, with 6 bases between them. The CDR3 region is CSARLENTGELFF. Written as DNA, the CDR3 is TGCAGTGCTAGGCTGGAGAACACCGGGGAGCTGTTTTTT.

V usage is TRBV11-2 and J usage is TRBJ2-1; D is unclear. The V end was cut by 6 bases, the J end by 0 bases, with 12 bases between. There are 15 residues in the CDR3. The germline CDR1 and CDR2 sequences are SGHAT and FQNNGV. The CDR3 DNA reads TGTGCCAGCAGACGCTCATCGAGCTCCTACAATGAGCAGTTCTTC. It codes for CASRRSSSSYNEQFF.

A few counts support this clonotype. The chain links TRBV12-3 or TRBV12-4 to TRBJ2-3; TRBD1 might be the D (6 bases). V gave up 1 base and J gave up 4 bases, with 12 bases separating them. This CDR3 is 15 amino acids long. The CDR3 here is CASSLVVRGPDTQYF. As DNA, the CDR3 is TGTGCCAGCAGTTTAGTGGTCAGGGGCCCAGATACGCAGTATTTT.

This clonotype has a handful of counts. This sequence joins TRBV12-3 or TRBV12-4 and TRBJ1-1; 7 bases agree with TRBD1. J gave up 12 bases and V 2 bases, and 12 bases lay outside the gene matches. This CDR3 has 14 residues. The CDR3: CASSLISVEGATFF. In nucleotides, the CDR3 is TGTGCCAGCAGTTTAATCAGCGTAGAGGGGGCAACTTTCTTT.

In its sample, this clonotype was seen a few times. The gene calls are TRBV4-2 and TRBJ2-2; TRBD1 matches at 7 bases. Germline loops: CDR1 LGHNA, CDR2 YNFKEQ. The V and J ends lost 0 bases and 5 bases, in that order; junction bases with no gene match: 3. The CDR3 is 15 amino acids. Written as DNA, the CDR3 is TGTGCCAGCAGCCAAGATGGGACAGTAACCGGGGAGCTGTTTTTT. Amino acid sequence: CASSQDGTVTGELFF.

This clonotype was seen a handful of times. This chain uses TRBV5-6 with TRBJ2-7; D possibly corresponds to TRBD2 (5 bases). Germline V lookup: CDR1 SGHDT, CDR2 YYEEEE. The CDR3 loop spans 14 amino acids. V lost 4 bases and J lost 4, with 15 bases in between. The CDR3 sequence is CASSPDIRTYEQYF. DNA of the CDR3: TGTGCCAGCAGCCCTGACATTCGGACTTACGAGCAGTACTTC.

The chain combines TRBV12-3 or TRBV12-4 with TRBJ2-6; D is unresolved. The CDR3 consists of 14 residues. The V end was cut by 5 bases, the J end by 1 base, with 6 bases between. The CDR3 protein is CASSIASGANVLTF. The CDR3 coding sequence is TGTGCCAGCAGTATCGCGTCTGGGGCCAACGTCCTGACTTTC.

This clonotype was seen a handful of times. The gene calls are TRBV7-6 and TRBJ2-1; TRBD2 matches at 10 bases. V was clipped by 0 bases and J by 5 bases; unmatched bases: 10. Per germline, CDR1 SGHVS and CDR2 FNYEAQ. The CDR3 consists of 18 residues. As DNA, the CDR3 is TGTGCCAGCAGCTTAGCGCTTAGCGGGGGGCCCCTAAACAATGAGCAGTTCTTC. Its protein is CASSLALSGGPLNNEQFF. Filled out from reference TRBV7-6 and TRBJ2-1, the complete variable domain reads GAGVSQSPRYKVTKRGQDVALRCDPISGHVSLYWYRQALGQGPEFLTYFNYEAQQDKSGLPNDRFSAERPEGSISTLTIQRTEQRDSAMYRCASSLALSGGPLNNEQFFGPGTRLTVL.

The chain uses TRBV18 and TRBJ2-7; tentative D call: TRBD1 (7 bases). V lost 2 bases and J lost 13, with 12 bases in between. Germline CDR1 is KGHSH and CDR2 is LQKENI. This CDR3 has 11 residues. The CDR3, as DNA: TGTGCCAGCTCACCAGACAGGGAGGTTTACTTC. It codes for CASSPDREVYF. Variable domain in full (rest from reference TRBV18 and TRBJ2-7): NAGVMQNPRHLVRRRGQEARLRCSPMKGHSHVYWYRQLPEEGLKFMVYLQKENIIDESGMPKERFSAEFPKEGPSILRIQQVVRGDSAAYFCASSPDREVYFGPGTRLTVT.